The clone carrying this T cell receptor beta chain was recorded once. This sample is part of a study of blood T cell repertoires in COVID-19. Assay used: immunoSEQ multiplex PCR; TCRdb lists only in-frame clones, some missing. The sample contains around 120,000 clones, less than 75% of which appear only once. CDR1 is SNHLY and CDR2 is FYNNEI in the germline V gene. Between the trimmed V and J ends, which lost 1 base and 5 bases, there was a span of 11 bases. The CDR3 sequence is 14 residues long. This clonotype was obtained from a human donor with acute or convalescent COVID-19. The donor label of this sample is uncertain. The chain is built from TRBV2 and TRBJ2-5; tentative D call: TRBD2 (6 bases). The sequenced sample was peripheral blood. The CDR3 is CASSEGRGRETQYF. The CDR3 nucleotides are TGTGCCAGCAGTGAAGGGCGGGGCCGCGAGACCCAGTACTTC.